Only one count was recorded for the clone carrying this T cell receptor beta chain. Its specificity is unknown. The data stem from a study of cytomegalovirus exposure and HLA in healthy donors. In germline, CDR1 is SGHTA, CDR2 FQGTGA. The CDR3 has 15 residues. V lost 5 bases and J lost 2; bases outside the gene matches: 5. Whole-study results and caveats: When a later analysis compared HLA-associated TCR beta chains with equally common others, the HLA-associated chains turned out to be more clonally expanded and to have lower generation probabilities. The authors listed approximately 160 TCR beta chains as cytomegalovirus-associated. A later analysis found most CMV-associated TCR beta chains apparently HLA-restricted.

PCR primers comprised 60 Vbeta and 13 Jbeta primers. Generated by immunoSEQ multiplex PCR, the TCRdb table keeps only in-frame clones and is missing some. Altogether around 50,000 clones are present, about 80% being singletons, with the ten largest covering about 3%. The J gene is TRBJ2-5, the V gene TRBV7-3; 10 positions agree with TRBD2. What was sequenced was PBMCs. The TCR originated in a man aged 45-65 years in good health and CMV-seronegative. For the CDR3, the DNA is TGTGCCAGCAGCAATAGCGGGGGGACTCAAGAGACCCAGTACTTC. Amino acids: CASSNSGGTQETQYF.